One sample yielded the 31 T cell receptor beta chains listed below, sequenced in a study of shared clonotypes between healthy human individuals. Sequenced by immunoSEQ multiplex PCR; TCRdb stores in-frame clones only, minus some. Here the sample spans approximately 980,000 clones, less than 85% being singletons. The sample comprised memory CD4+ T cells sorted from blood. Subset in this sample: CD45RA-negative fraction. These receptors came from a man aged 18-30 years in good health.

The gene calls are TRBV7-6 and TRBJ1-1; TRBD1 is a possible D gene (6 bases). From germline, CDR1 is SGHVS and CDR2 FNYEAQ. This CDR3 spans 15 amino acids. V was pared by 5 bases and J by 1 base, with 14 bases between. The CDR3 bases are TGTGCCAGCAGCACCAGCCCGACAGGGAACACTGAAGCTTTCTTT. Residues: CASSTSPTGNTEAFF.

The chain recombines TRBV19 with TRBJ1-2, with unresolved D. The CDR3 runs to 14 residues. The V and J ends lost 3 bases and 1 base respectively, with 9 bases between them. Germline loops: CDR1 LNHDA, CDR2 SQIVND (reference sequence). CDR3 bases: TGTGCCAGTAGTATCCGGAGGAATAACTATGGCTACACCTTC. Residues: CASSIRRNNYGYTF.

CDR3: CASSKLGRAQPQHF. The CDR3 coding sequence is TGTGCCAGCAGCAAATTGGGCAGGGCCCAGCCCCAGCATTTT. The V call is TRBV21-1, the J call TRBJ1-5; the table's D call of TRBD1 was not tested on the DNA. TRBV21-1 is recorded as a pseudogene. The CDR3 has 14 amino acids.

The genes are TRBV10-1 and TRBJ2-3; D assignment may be TRBD1 or TRBD2 (5 bases each). Germline V gene lookup returns CDR1 WNHNN and CDR2 SYGVQD (reference sequence). The CDR3 has 13 residues. V was cut by 8 bases and J by 0 bases, with 9 bases left in between. CDR3 loop: CASGDGSTDTQYF. CDR3 in DNA: TGCGCCAGCGGGGACGGGAGCACAGATACGCAGTATTTT.

The chain has TRBV5-6 and TRBJ2-2; D gene uncertain. Germline CDR1 SGHDT, CDR2 YYEEEE. V was shortened by 1 base and J by 1 base, with 8 bases between the two germline ends. CDR3 size: 15 residues. CDR3 bases: TGTGCCAGCAGCTTGTTTGAATTGAACACCGGGGAGCTGTTTTTT. As protein: CASSLFELNTGELFF.

The chain combines TRBV18 with TRBJ1-2; unclear D gene. The length of the CDR3 is 13 residues. The V gene lost 4 bases and the J gene lost 4 bases, with 10 bases spanning the gap. Germline CDR1 reads KGHSH; CDR2 reads LQKENI. The DNA of the CDR3 is TGTGCCAGCTCACGAGACGGAATCTATGGCTACACCTTC. Translated: CASSRDGIYGYTF. The variable domain in full, completed from reference TRBV18 and TRBJ1-2, reads NAGVMQNPRHLVRRRGQEARLRCSPMKGHSHVYWYRQLPEEGLKFMVYLQKENIIDESGMPKERFSAEFPKEGPSILRIQQVVRGDSAAYFCASSRDGIYGYTFGSGTRLTVV.

This clone showed up just once. The V call is TRBV9, the J call TRBJ1-4; tentative D call: TRBD1 (5 bases). The CDR3 runs 15 residues. The V gene lost 4 bases and the J gene lost 7 bases, with 17 bases spanning the gap. Germline lookup yields CDR1 SGDLS and CDR2 YYNGEE. The CDR3, as DNA: TGTGCCAGCAGCCGTACCACGGGGGTTGGTGAAAAACTGTTTTTT. Translated, it gives CASSRTTGVGEKLFF.

The gene calls are TRBV14 and TRBJ2-1; 8 bases agree with TRBD1. CDR1 SGHDN and CDR2 FVKESK come from the germline V gene. V gave up 2 bases and J gave up 1 base; unmatched junction bases: 4. This CDR3 region has 16 residues. Here the CDR3 DNA reads TGTGCCAGCAGCCAATTTACAGGGGGGTCCTACAATGAGCAGTTCTTC. Its protein product is CASSQFTGGSYNEQFF. Drawing the rest from reference TRBV14 and TRBJ2-1, the complete variable domain is EAGVTQFPSHSVIEKGQTVTLRCDPISGHDNLYWYRRVMGKEIKFLLHFVKESKQDESGMPNNRFLAERTGGTYSTLKVQPAELEDSGVYFCASSQFTGGSYNEQFFGPGTRLTVL.

This sequence joins TRBV5-1 and TRBJ2-7, with 7 bases fitting TRBD2. The CDR3 sequence is 15 residues long. Germline V lookup: CDR1 SGHRS, CDR2 YFSETQ. J gave up 5 bases and V 0 bases, and 8 bases lay outside the gene matches. As DNA, the CDR3 is TGCGCCAGCAGCTTGGCCTCCGGCGGGAGTGACGAGCAGTACTTC. Protein sequence: CASSLASGGSDEQYF.

The table lists this clone with a count of one. The chain carries TRBV27 and TRBJ2-5; the match to TRBD1 covers 8 bases. The CDR3 loop spans 14 amino acids. Germline assignment: CDR1 MNHEY and CDR2 SMNVEV (reference sequence). Trimming took 5 bases from V and 7 from J; bases not matched to a gene: 9. CDR3 nucleotides: TGTGCCAGCAGTCCTAACAGGGGGACGGTGACCCAGTACTTC. Amino acid sequence: CASSPNRGTVTQYF.

The V and J genes are TRBV5-4 and TRBJ1-2; 7 nucleotides match TRBD1. CDR3 length: 16 amino acids. The germline V gene encodes CDR1 SGHNT and CDR2 YYREEE (reference sequence). J lost 0 bases, V lost 1 base, and 6 bases had no gene match. As DNA, the CDR3 is TGTGCCAGCAGCTTGCCGAAGGGGGCTTCTAACTATGGCTACACCTTC. This sequence encodes CASSLPKGASNYGYTF. The whole variable domain, filled in from reference TRBV5-4 and TRBJ1-2, reads ETGVTQSPTHLIKTRGQQVTLRCSSQSGHNTVSWYQQALGQGPQFIFQYYREEENGRGNFPPRFSGLQFPNYSSELNVNALELDDSALYLCASSLPKGASNYGYTFGSGTRLTVV.

The CDR3 coding sequence is TGCGCCAGCAGCCTCGGACAGGGACGCCCCGGTGGCTACACCTTC. Protein sequence: CASSLGQGRPGGYTF. V is TRBV5-1 and J is TRBJ1-2; 8 nucleotides line up with TRBD1. The junction had 12 bases not matched to a gene; V was cut back by 4 bases and J by 7 bases. CDR1 SGHRS and CDR2 YFSETQ come from the germline V gene. The CDR3 totals 15 residues.

The gene calls are TRBV6-1 and TRBJ2-1; 8 bases line up with TRBD2. The CDR3 extends over 14 amino acids. Germline CDR1 is MNHNS and CDR2 is SASEGT. The trim removed 4 bases at V and 9 bases at J, leaving 8 bases unmatched. The DNA for the CDR3 is TGTGCCAGCAGTGTTGCCCTGACTAGCGCTGAGCAGTTCTTC. Translated, it gives CASSVALTSAEQFF.

A word on this clone: The sample holds other DNA sequences that translate to the same CDR3. V and J are TRBV7-3 and TRBJ1-6, with TRBD1 matching over 7 bases. V dropped 2 bases and J dropped 7; count of bases not matched to a gene: 2. The CDR3 has 14 residues. Looked up from germline, CDR1 is SGHTA and CDR2 is FQGTGA. The CDR3 coding sequence is TGTGCCAGCAGCTTAGCAGGGGGGAATTCACCCCTCCACTTT. This codes for CASSLAGGNSPLHF.

Remarks on this clone: The germline gene is not matched at one end of the junction; a read error may be the cause. The rearrangement joins TRBV7-7 to TRBJ1-1; D ambiguous. There are 13 residues in the CDR3. Germline V gene lookup returns CDR1 SSHAT and CDR2 FNYEAQ (reference sequence). The CDR3 protein is CASSPRANTEAFF. The DNA for the CDR3 is TGTGCTAGCAGCCCCCGAGCGAACACTGAAGCTTTCTTT.

Worth noting for this clone: Other DNA variants within this sample encode the same CDR3. The chain combines TRBV30 with TRBJ2-7; 10 bases fit TRBD1. Looked up from germline, CDR1 is GTSNPN and CDR2 is SVGIG (reference sequence). The CDR3 is 14 residues long. The ends lost 0 bases at V and 4 bases at J; junction bases unmatched: 3. The CDR3 spells CAWSVGTGAYEQYF. CDR3 bases: TGTGCCTGGAGTGTTGGGACAGGGGCGTACGAGCAGTACTTC.

For the CDR3, the DNA is TGTGCCAGTACCAGCCCGGGACAGGGTGGGTATGGCTACACCTTC. Its translation: CASTSPGQGGYGYTF. This rearrangement joins TRBV19 to TRBJ1-2; TRBD1 matches at 9 bases. The CDR3 consists of 15 residues. J lost 5 bases, V lost 7 bases, and 11 bases had no gene match. Germline CDR1 LNHDA, CDR2 SQIVND (reference sequence).

The CDR3 sequence: CAWSIMTGTSGRSTDTQYF. For the CDR3, the DNA is TGTGCCTGGAGTATAATGACCGGGACTAGCGGGAGGAGCACAGATACGCAGTATTTT. V is TRBV30 and J is TRBJ2-3; 15 bases fit TRBD2. This CDR3 has 19 residues. V trimming: 2 bases; J trimming: 0 bases; junction bases outside the gene matches: 9. Germline assignment: CDR1 GTSNPN and CDR2 SVGIG (reference sequence).

V and J are TRBV19 and TRBJ2-5; possibly TRBD2 for D (7 bases). Trimming left V 3 bases short and J 0 bases short, with 20 bases between. Germline V CDR1 and CDR2: LNHDA, SQIVND (reference sequence). The CDR3 loop spans 18 amino acids. CDR3: CASSILFSGGPYQETQYF. The DNA of the CDR3 is TGTGCCAGTAGTATCCTTTTTTCGGGGGGCCCGTACCAAGAGACCCAGTACTTC.

V gene TRBV5-4 combines with J gene TRBJ2-7; 9 bases agree with TRBD1. The CDR3 sequence is 14 residues long. Germline lookup yields CDR1 SGHNT and CDR2 YYREEE (reference sequence). The V and J ends lost 2 bases and 5 bases, in that order; junction bases with no gene match: 5. The CDR3 nucleotides are TGTGCCAGCAGCTTCAGGACAGGGGACGACGAGCAGTACTTC. Translated, it gives CASSFRTGDDEQYF.

The table lists this clone with a few counts. The rearrangement joins TRBV4-3 to TRBJ1-2; no definite D call. The CDR3 has 14 residues. The ends were cut back, 0 bases at V and 5 bases at J, with 10 bases in the middle. CDR1 is LGHNA, CDR2 YSLEER, per germline. The CDR3 reads CASSQERALYGYTF. Here the CDR3 DNA reads TGCGCCAGCAGCCAAGAAAGAGCCTTATATGGCTACACCTTC.

The V gene is TRBV4-3, the J gene TRBJ2-3, with TRBD2 matching 8 bases. The CDR3 spans 15 residues. With V trimmed by 1 base and J by 7 bases, 7 bases remained unmatched. Germline V gene sequence: CDR1 LGHNA, CDR2 YSLEER. The DNA for the CDR3 is TGCGCCAGCAGCCAAGCCTTAGCGGGAAGCTATACGCAGTATTTT. It specifies CASSQALAGSYTQYF.

This chain links TRBV6-1 with TRBJ2-2; D is unresolved. Germline V gene lookup returns CDR1 MNHNS and CDR2 SASEGT. The CDR3 totals 13 residues. V gave up 3 bases and J gave up 7 bases, with 9 bases separating them. CDR3 protein: CASSDGSLGELFF. CDR3 coding DNA: TGTGCCAGCAGTGATGGCTCGCTCGGGGAGCTGTTTTTT.

A remark on this clone: Other DNA sequences in the same sample also yield this CDR3. J is TRBJ1-5 and V is TRBV5-6; D is perhaps TRBD1 (5 bases). CDR3 length: 14 residues. Trimming cost V 3 bases and J 2 bases, with 9 bases left between them. Germline V lookup: CDR1 SGHDT, CDR2 YYEEEE. The CDR3 coding sequence is TGTGCCAGCAGCTCTTGGGGGGGCAATCAGCCCCAGCATTTT. Protein: CASSSWGGNQPQHF.

V is TRBV5-1 and J is TRBJ2-3, with D perhaps TRBD1 or TRBD2 (6 bases each). The CDR3 is 15 amino acids. Germline CDR1 is SGHRS and CDR2 is YFSETQ. Trimming took off 0 bases at V and 6 bases at J, with 14 bases between the two ends. This CDR3 reads CASSLAGGGMDTQYF. The CDR3 DNA reads as TGCGCCAGCAGCTTGGCCGGAGGGGGAATGGATACGCAGTATTTT.

The chain combines TRBV18 with TRBJ1-2; no clear D gene. The CDR3 has 13 residues. Germline CDR1 reads KGHSH; CDR2 reads LQKENI. The ends were cut back, 4 bases at V and 3 bases at J, with 9 bases in the middle. CDR3 loop: CASSLDQDYGYTF. The CDR3 DNA reads as TGTGCCAGCTCACTCGACCAAGACTATGGCTACACCTTC.

V usage is TRBV14 and J usage is TRBJ2-4; D unresolved. V lost 0 bases and J 11 bases, leaving 14 bases between the germline ends. The CDR3 has 14 amino acids. Germline loops: CDR1 SGHDN, CDR2 FVKESK. The CDR3 DNA reads as TGTGCCAGCAGCCAAGATCGGGTCCCGCACCTTCAGTACTTC. This codes for CASSQDRVPHLQYF.

A few counts support this clone. The chain recombines TRBV7-9 with TRBJ1-2; 8 bases map to TRBD1. The junction had 11 bases not matched to a gene; V was cut back by 5 bases and J by 6 bases. The germline CDR1 and CDR2 sequences are SEHNR and FQNEAQ (reference sequence). The CDR3 loop spans 15 amino acids. CDR3 in amino acids: CASSPRTGPSDGYTF. In DNA form, the CDR3 reads TGTGCCAGCAGCCCTCGGACAGGGCCTTCTGATGGCTACACCTTC.

The chain joins TRBV2 to TRBJ2-1; no clear D gene. This CDR3 spans 13 amino acids. Trimming removed 0 bases at V and 13 bases at J, with 13 bases between. Germline V gene sequence: CDR1 SNHLY, CDR2 FYNNEI. The CDR3, as DNA: TGTGCCAGCAGTGAAGCGCTTCGGCCCCGTCAGTTCTTC. Residues: CASSEALRPRQFF. Variable domain in full (rest from reference TRBV2 and TRBJ2-1): EPEVTQTPSHQVTQMGQEVILRCVPISNHLYFYWYRQILGQKVEFLVSFYNNEISEKSEIFDDQFSVERPDGSNFTLKIRSTKLEDSAMYFCASSEALRPRQFFGPGTRLTVL.

The V call is TRBV7-6, the J call TRBJ2-5; TRBD2 matches 8 bases. Trimming took 1 base from V and 6 from J; bases not matched to a gene: 10. The CDR3 loop spans 16 amino acids. Germline V lookup: CDR1 SGHVS, CDR2 FNYEAQ. This CDR3 is CASSLDLGLGAKTQYF. Written as DNA, the CDR3 is TGTGCCAGCAGCTTAGATCTGGGACTAGGTGCAAAGACCCAGTACTTC.

The rearrangement joins TRBV5-6 to TRBJ1-1; D call uncertain. The CDR3 extends over 15 amino acids. The germline V gene has CDR1 SGHDT and CDR2 YYEEEE. Trimming removed 2 bases at V and 4 bases at J, with 15 bases between. CDR3 nucleotide sequence: TGTGCCAGCAGCTTCGGGTTGGGGTCACTCACTGAAGCTTTCTTT. Protein sequence: CASSFGLGSLTEAFF.